The 24 T cell receptor beta chains below were found in one sample sequenced in a study of T-cell memory formation after mild COVID-19. TCRdb analysed the 5' RACE reads with MiXCR anew, one entry per CDR3 protein. The table lists 470,000 or so distinct CDR3 sequences, roughly 20% of them singletons. Sequencing input: PBMCs or a T cell subset sorted from them (not recorded which). The source is an adult woman who had mild COVID-19 (a few samples of this study predate the infection). Cell type and time point are not known.

The chain combines TRBV7-2 with TRBJ1-1; 12 positions agree with TRBD1. The CDR3 has 17 amino acids. Germline V lookup: CDR1 SGHTA, CDR2 FQGNSA. V was pared by 0 bases and J by 5 bases, with 7 bases of the junction left unmatched. For the CDR3, the DNA is TGTGCCAGCAGCTTAGCTGGGACAGGGGGCGTCAGGACTGAAGCTTTCTTT. This gives the protein CASSLAGTGGVRTEAFF.

The table lists this clonotype with a few counts. The chain combines TRBV30 with TRBJ2-2; TRBD1 or TRBD2 may be the D gene (5 bases each). This CDR3 comprises 14 residues. The V gene's germline CDR1 is GTSNPN and CDR2 SVGIG (reference sequence). Deletions cut 2 bases from V and 1 base from J, with 8 bases between. CDR3 loop: CAWSTGGNTGELFF. The CDR3, as DNA: TGTGCCTGGAGTACAGGAGGGAACACCGGGGAGCTGTTTTTT.

This chain uses TRBV7-9 with TRBJ1-2; TRBD1 agrees at 10 bases. In germline, CDR1 is SEHNR, CDR2 FQNEAQ (reference sequence). V lost 5 bases to trimming and J lost 8 bases; unmatched junction nucleotides: 8. This CDR3 comprises 14 residues. The CDR3 is CASSNTGTGVGYTF. CDR3 sequence (DNA): TGTGCCAGCAGCAACACCGGGACAGGGGTCGGCTACACCTTC.

This chain joins TRBV3-1 and TRBJ2-3; 11 bases match TRBD2. Germline-derived CDR1 and CDR2 are LGHDT and YNNKEL (reference sequence). The CDR3 is 16 amino acids. V trimming: 2 bases; J trimming: 6 bases; junction bases outside the gene matches: 7. In DNA, the CDR3 is TGTGCCAGCAGCCAACGGCTAGCGGGGGGTAAGGATACGCAGTATTTT. This encodes CASSQRLAGGKDTQYF.

This clonotype was counted a single time. This rearrangement joins TRBV4-3 to TRBJ2-4; D is undetermined. V gave up 0 bases and J gave up 6 bases, with 12 bases separating them. Germline V lookup: CDR1 LGHNA, CDR2 YSLEER. The CDR3 contains 15 residues. CDR3 sequence (DNA): TGCGCCAGCAGCCAAGACAGCCAGCACGGAAACATTCAGTACTTC. This encodes CASSQDSQHGNIQYF.

This clonotype occurred a few times. The V and J genes are TRBV5-1 and TRBJ2-1, with 11 bases fitting TRBD2. The length of the CDR3 is 17 residues. The V segment lost 6 bases and the J segment 4 bases; nucleotides outside the gene matches: 12. The germline gives CDR1 SGHRS, CDR2 YFSETQ. The CDR3 nucleotides read TGCGCCAGCACTGCGAGGGCTAGCGGGGGGCTATACAATGAGCAGTTCTTC. It translates to CASTARASGGLYNEQFF.

The J gene is TRBJ2-1, the V gene TRBV7-2; D may be TRBD1 or TRBD2 (5 bases each). Germline V lookup: CDR1 SGHTA, CDR2 FQGNSA. V lost 6 bases and J 4 bases, leaving 19 bases between the germline ends. The CDR3 covers 16 residues. The CDR3 DNA is TGTGCCAGCAGACAGAGGGGTGGGAGTTGGTACAATGAGCAGTTCTTC. Protein product: CASRQRGGSWYNEQFF.

The rearrangement joins TRBV12-3 or TRBV12-4 to TRBJ1-2; tentative D call: TRBD1 (6 bases). The V gene lost 5 bases and the J gene lost 4 bases, with 17 bases spanning the gap. The CDR3 has 15 residues. CDR3 protein: CASSRGGALSYGYTF. The CDR3 DNA reads as TGTGCCAGCAGTCGTGGGGGGGCCCTATCCTATGGCTACACCTTC.

This clonotype appeared many times. The J gene is TRBJ1-2, the V gene TRBV18, with 12 bases that match TRBD1. The ends lost 6 bases at V and 4 bases at J; junction bases unmatched: 6. CDR1 is KGHSH, CDR2 LQKENI, per germline. This CDR3 contains 15 residues. CDR3 loop: CASSPGQGALYGYTF. The CDR3 DNA follows: TGTGCCAGCTCCCCGGGACAGGGGGCCCTCTATGGCTACACCTTC.

This clonotype turned up a few times. The chain combines TRBV4-1 with TRBJ1-2; 7 nucleotides match TRBD1. Germline CDR1 and CDR2: MGHRA and YSYEKL. The CDR3 runs to 14 residues. The J segment lost 4 bases and the V segment lost 4 bases, leaving 6 bases of the junction unmatched. The CDR3 coding sequence is TGCGCCAGCAGCCCGGGACAGTCTGCCTATGGCTACACCTTC. Residues: CASSPGQSAYGYTF.

This clonotype was picked up a small number of times. This chain connects TRBV4-1 to TRBJ2-7; D perhaps matches TRBD1 (6 bases). CDR1 is MGHRA and CDR2 is YSYEKL in the germline V gene. The CDR3 consists of 13 residues. V was trimmed by 3 bases and J by 4 bases, leaving 10 bases between them. The CDR3 DNA sequence: TGCGCCAGCAGCCATACAGGGTCGTACGAGCAGTACTTC. Translated, it gives CASSHTGSYEQYF.

This clonotype was seen only a few times. The rearrangement uses TRBV7-2 and TRBJ1-2, with unresolved D. Per the germline V gene, CDR1 is SGHTA and CDR2 is FQGNSA. With 4 bases removed from V and 2 bases from J, the gap between germline ends came to 8 bases. This CDR3 comprises 13 residues. The CDR3 loop is CASSSDPNYGYTF. DNA for the CDR3: TGTGCCAGCAGCTCGGACCCAAACTATGGCTACACCTTC. The complete variable domain, with remaining parts taken from reference TRBV7-2 and TRBJ1-2, reads GAGVSQSPSNKVTEKGKDVELRCDPISGHTALYWYRQSLGQGLEFLIYFQGNSAPDKSGLPSDRFSAERTGGSVSTLTIQRTQQEDSAVYLCASSSDPNYGYTFGSGTRLTVV.

The chain links TRBV15 to TRBJ1-1, with D possibly TRBD1 on 6 matching bases. The V end was cut by 0 bases, the J end by 7 bases, with 18 bases between. The CDR3 extends over 16 amino acids. The germline V gene encodes CDR1 LNHNV and CDR2 YYDKDF (reference sequence). DNA of the CDR3: TGTGCCACCAGCAGAGATAAGGGACATTCCCTTTTTGAAGCTTTCTTT. As protein: CATSRDKGHSLFEAFF.

The CDR3 region is CSVEEDKGQGVQETQYF. The CDR3 DNA follows: TGCAGCGTTGAAGAAGATAAGGGACAGGGGGTACAAGAGACCCAGTACTTC. The rearrangement joins TRBV29-1 to TRBJ2-5; TRBD1 matches at 11 bases. V shed 0 bases, J shed 2 bases, and the junction held 8 bases outside the gene matches. The germline CDR1 and CDR2 sequences are SQVTM and ANQGSEA. The CDR3 runs 17 residues.

This chain links TRBV7-3 with TRBJ1-1; TRBD1 is a possible D gene (5 bases). The CDR3 spans 14 residues. V lost 5 bases and J lost 5, with 15 bases in between. Per germline, CDR1 SGHTA and CDR2 FQGTGA. The CDR3 sequence is CASSPSSGGTEAFF. CDR3 DNA sequence: TGTGCCAGCAGCCCCTCCTCGGGGGGAACTGAAGCTTTCTTT.

The table lists this clonotype with a few counts. The rearrangement uses TRBV24-1 and TRBJ2-3; tentatively, D is TRBD1 or TRBD2 (5 bases each). Trimming pared 3 bases from V and 2 bases from J, leaving 17 bases between. The CDR3 has 17 residues. The germline gives CDR1 KGHDR, CDR2 SFDVKD. CDR3 in DNA: TGTGCCACCAGTGATCCCGGGGCTAGTACCACCACAGATACGCAGTATTTT. Its protein is CATSDPGASTTTDTQYF.

This clonotype was seen repeatedly, ten times or more. J is TRBJ2-3 and V is TRBV12-3 or TRBV12-4; tentative D call: TRBD2 (5 bases). CDR3 length: 15 amino acids. Trimming removed 8 bases from V and 1 base from J, with 16 bases in between. The DNA for the CDR3 is TGTGCCAGCTGTGGGAGCGGTTGGGGCACAGATACGCAGTATTTT. This codes for CASCGSGWGTDTQYF.

V gene TRBV3-1 combines with J gene TRBJ1-1; D is undetermined. Germline V CDR1 and CDR2: LGHDT, YNNKEL (reference sequence). Trimming removed 0 bases at V and 1 base at J, with 6 bases between. CDR3 length: 14 amino acids. The CDR3 nucleotides are TGTGCCAGCAGCCAAGAGTCCTCGAACACTGAAGCTTTCTTT. Translation: CASSQESSNTEAFF.

This rearrangement joins TRBV15 to TRBJ1-2, with D uncertain. The CDR3 has 13 amino acids. V was pared by 7 bases and J by 4 bases, with 13 bases between. Germline CDR1 LNHNV, CDR2 YYDKDF (reference sequence). CDR3 sequence (DNA): TGTGCCACCACCCAGCTGGGGTCCTATGGCTACACCTTC. It codes for CATTQLGSYGYTF.

This clonotype was seen a handful of times. The chain is built from TRBV7-2 and TRBJ2-7; 12 nucleotides align to TRBD1. The J segment lost 7 bases and the V segment lost 5 bases, leaving 9 bases of the junction unmatched. The CDR3 spans 15 residues. Germline V lookup: CDR1 SGHTA, CDR2 FQGNSA. CDR3 loop: CASSRGGQGAVEQYF. In DNA form, the CDR3 reads TGTGCCAGCAGCCGAGGGGGACAGGGGGCGGTAGAGCAGTACTTC.

In this sample, this clonotype turned up a few times. The rearrangement uses TRBV29-1 and TRBJ2-7; 7 bases line up with TRBD2. Germline V gene data show CDR1 as SQVTM and CDR2 as ANQGSEA. The CDR3 totals 13 residues. The J segment lost 2 bases and the V segment lost 3 bases, leaving 4 bases of the junction unmatched. CDR3 loop: CSVDGAGAYEQYF. Here the CDR3 DNA reads TGCAGCGTTGATGGGGCGGGGGCCTACGAGCAGTACTTC.

The J gene is TRBJ1-5, the V gene TRBV24-1; 12 bases align to TRBD1. With 4 bases clipped from V and 5 bases from J, the junction kept 14 bases outside the gene matches. Germline lookup yields CDR1 KGHDR and CDR2 SFDVKD. CDR3 length: 19 residues. CDR3 residues: CATSDSGTGGDLGHQPQHF. DNA for the CDR3: TGTGCCACCAGTGACTCCGGGACAGGGGGCGATTTAGGACATCAGCCCCAGCATTTT.

The chain uses TRBV27 and TRBJ2-7, with D possibly being TRBD1 or TRBD2 (5 bases each). The germline gives CDR1 MNHEY, CDR2 SMNVEV (reference sequence). V was clipped by 3 bases and J by 7 bases, with 25 bases between them. There are 17 residues in the CDR3. In DNA form, the CDR3 reads TGTGCCAGCAGTTTGGGGATACTAGATCACGGGGCTGGTGAGCAGTACTTC. Protein: CASSLGILDHGAGEQYF.

The chain is built from TRBV2 and TRBJ2-4, with D possibly called TRBD1 or TRBD2 (5 bases each). Trimming cost V 4 bases and J 3 bases, with 16 bases left between them. The CDR3 has 16 residues. CDR1 is SNHLY and CDR2 is FYNNEI in the germline V gene. The CDR3 sequence: CASSGPLGDVKNIQYF. The CDR3 coding sequence is TGTGCCAGCAGTGGACCCCTGGGGGATGTCAAAAACATTCAGTACTTC.